The clone carrying this T cell receptor beta chain was detected only once. Its antigen is not identified. The data are from a study of T cell repertoires in cytomegalovirus infection. Study as a whole: In the study, CMV epitopes included recently identified HLA-C-restricted and well-studied HLA-B-restricted ones. Public TCR beta signature analysis indicated the presence of both CMV infection and matching HLA type. Broader study findings: Of the TCR beta families, the public ones yielded a cumulative frequency that identified carriers of CMV plus the relevant HLA. The ex vivo response showed dominance by HLA-C-restricted CMV-specific TCR beta clonotypes.

Germline V gives CDR1 WNHNN, CDR2 SYGVQD (reference sequence). V was clipped by 5 bases and J by 2 bases; unmatched bases: 11. The CDR3 is 18 amino acids. A single record per CDR3 protein comes from TCRdb applying MiXCR to the reads. Of hundreds of thousands of distinct CDR3 sequences listed, around a third were seen once; the top ten hold 11% to 15%. The sequencing used cultured CD8+ T cells from PBMCs, collected from culture after CMV antigen stimulation. The rearrangement joins TRBV10-1 to TRBJ2-1, with 11 bases lining up with TRBD2. The TCR was taken from a human donor in good health (CMV status not recorded). Some clones in this sample may be carry-over from other donors' samples. The CDR3 loop reads CASSRKVAGGYPYNEQFF. The DNA for the CDR3 is TGCGCCAGCAGTCGGAAGGTAGCGGGGGGGTACCCCTACAATGAGCAGTTCTTC.